This entry describes one TCR beta chain. These data belong to a study of T cell clusters in autoimmune cytopenias. TRB amplification used roughly 250 ng of peripheral blood genomic DNA. TRB rearrangements were amplified by touch-down multiplex PCR with mixed TRB-A/B primers. TCRdb re-called the multiplex PCR reads and shows each CDR3 protein once, DNA omitted. The sample table sets out about 8,400 distinct CDR3 sequences. CDR3 length equals 17 residues. The sequence was collected from a human donor with an autoimmune cytopenia or autoimmune hepatitis (not recorded which). The genes are TRBV12-3 or TRBV12-4 and TRBJ2-6; TCRdb indicates TRBD1, and absent DNA this call remains unverified. Sequencing was carried out using peripheral blood. CDR3 residues: CASTPGQGLSGANVLTF.